This T cell receptor beta chain derives from a study of molecular identifiers for immune sequencing clone quantification (dated by TCRdb to the late 2010s). Regarding the study in general: For a replicate experiment, RNA from around 20,000 or 100,000 naive CD8 T cells was divided into five aliquots, of which four were sequenced. This methods study used CD8 T cells to benchmark TCR RNA copy counting and molecular-identifier clustering-based TCR repertoire sequencing (MIDCIRS). Beyond this particular receptor, the publication reports: When barcode sub-clustering was left out, chimeric consensus sequences inflated TCR diversity, with chimeras reaching as high as 47%. Spiked-in Jurkat TCR RNA (approximately 10 copies' worth), which is not part of the donor repertoire, was contained in the naive libraries. Spiked-in Jurkat TCR RNA equivalent to a single cell was reported to be detectable even among over 800,000 naive CD8 T cells. Approximately 3 recovered TCR RNA copies per cell were obtained by modeling, versus roughly 9.1 by digital PCR, implying a capture efficiency of about 30%. Highly expanded clone sizes could be underestimated because identical TCR molecules may share a barcode. In CMV-specific effector cells, over 99% of molecules were held by clones above 20 RNA copies, whereas under 1% of molecules were held by such clones in naive cells.

The library was produced with PCR. Sequencing relied on an Illumina HiSeq 4000. Bulk TCR libraries were generated as previously described, with the TCR primers listed in Table S5 used. Total RNA was purified with the Qiagen AllPrep DNA/RNA kit. Before any analysis, reads coming from multiple sequencing runs of the same library were combined into one pool. On the authors' methods: Reads were retained only if their TCR constant sequence matched exactly, and those retained reads were trimmed to 150 nt and grouped according to their 12-nt molecular barcodes. Reads inside each barcode group were sub-clustered using a 15% Levenshtein threshold, and a quality-weighted consensus sequence was constructed for each RNA molecule. Non-functional sequences were removed, as were lower-count sequences one edit away from another. Based on fitting two negative binomial distributions, any barcode sub-cluster with under 20% of the maximum read count was discarded. The raw public reads went through TCRdb reprocessing: fastp at Q25, MiXCR clone calling, in-frame beta chains kept. A single entry per CDR3 protein holds the most common genes and DNA from its merged rows. The V and J calls follow TCRdb's processing rather than the paper's. The sample data list 8,000 to 10,000 distinct CDR3 sequences, and 13% to 15% of these were observed just once. Jointly, the top ten make up 1.5% of the sample.

Including the terminal cysteine and phenylalanine, the CDR3 comprises 16 residues. CDR3 DNA is the only sequence kept; it has 48 bases, read in frame from the first base. V is pared back by 2 bases and J by 3 bases, with 15 bases lying between the germline termini. Taken from the germline V gene, the CDR1 and CDR2 loops are MNHEY and SVGAGI. This clonotype is labeled medium-sized (0.01 to 0.1%). Its antigen is currently not known. It has no much larger one-base neighbor in the sample; base qualities were not kept. Libraries of naive CD8 T cells were generated from about 20,000 to 1,000,000 sorted cells, with 10%, 30% or 50% of the purified RNA used. Naive CD8 T cells were FACS-sorted as CD8+CD4-CCR7+CD45RA+ on a BD FACSAria II into RLT Plus buffer. To test detection sensitivity, Jurkat RNA equivalent to more than 9 TCR copies was spiked into samples of roughly 20,000-1,000,000 naive CD8 T cells. CD8 T cells were enriched using RosetteSep CD8+ T Cell Enrichment Cocktail and Ficoll-Paque, and the enriched cells then underwent ACK red cell lysis.

This clonotype was obtained from a human donor in good health. Some libraries in this study had Jurkat cell RNA spiked in. Specimen: naive CD8+ T cells from blood, with Jurkat cell RNA spiked in. In light of the paper, this sample's cell subset or site label describes: FACS-sorted CD8+CD4-CCR7+CD45RA+ naive T cells. This chain joins TRBV6-5 to TRBJ2-3; the D gene identity is not certain. The CDR3 has the sequence CASSYRVAPRTDTQYF. The DNA is TGTGCCAGCAGTTACAGGGTGGCTCCCCGGACAGATACGCAGTATTTT.